This entry lists 14 T cell receptor beta chains sequenced from one sample in a study of Graves' ophthalmopathy and Graves' hyperthyroidism. Amplifying from RNA transcripts, the study obtained TCR beta CDR3 regions. First-round RT-PCR used HTBI primers; second-round multiplex PCR followed. TCRdb redid the calling of the multiplex PCR reads with MiXCR, one entry per CDR3 protein. The sample holds about 370,000 distinct CDR3 sequences, 15% to 20% seen once. The material sequenced was peripheral blood. The receptors were sampled from a woman in her late teens or twenties with Graves' ophthalmopathy.

In its sample, this clonotype was seen many times. This sequence joins TRBV15 and TRBJ2-5; 10 nucleotides match TRBD1. Germline CDR1 reads LNHNV; CDR2 reads YYDKDF (reference sequence). The junction had 7 bases not matched to a gene; V was cut back by 4 bases and J by 5 bases. The CDR3 has 15 residues. As DNA, the CDR3 is TGTGCCACCAGCATTCGGGACAGGGGATCGGAGACCCAGTACTTC. Translated, it gives CATSIRDRGSETQYF. Supplemented by reference TRBV15 and TRBJ2-5, the full variable domain reads DAMVIQNPRYQVTQFGKPVTLSCSQTLNHNVMYWYQQKSSQAPKLLFHYYDKDFNNEADTPDNFQSRRPNTSFCFLDIRSPGLGDTAMYLCATSIRDRGSETQYFGPGTRLLVL.

V usage is TRBV20-1 and J usage is TRBJ2-7, with 9 nucleotides matching TRBD1. Germline loops: CDR1 DFQATT, CDR2 SNEGSKA (reference sequence). Losses at the gene ends were 4 bases for V and 1 base for J; bases not matched to a gene: 5. CDR3 length equals 14 residues. CDR3 protein: CSATGQGLSYEQYF. The CDR3 DNA reads as TGCAGTGCTACGGGACAGGGCTTGTCCTACGAGCAGTACTTC.

This clonotype has a count of ten or more. V usage is TRBV7-2 and J usage is TRBJ2-5; 9 bases are shared with TRBD1. V lost 3 bases to trimming and J lost 2 bases; unmatched junction nucleotides: 1. The germline gives CDR1 SGHTA, CDR2 FQGNSA. The CDR3 has 14 amino acids. CDR3 region: CASSLDRGQETQYF. For the CDR3, the DNA is TGTGCCAGCAGCTTGGACAGGGGACAAGAGACCCAGTACTTC.

This rearrangement joins TRBV7-2 to TRBJ1-5; 8 bases are shared with TRBD1. Germline loops: CDR1 SGHTA, CDR2 FQGNSA. This CDR3 is 14 amino acids long. Trimming cost V 5 bases and J 7 bases; bases outside gene matches: 7. CDR3 protein: CASSVGQGLQPQHF. The CDR3 nucleotides are TGTGCCAGCAGCGTCGGACAGGGCTTACAGCCCCAGCATTTT.

This sequence joins TRBV11-2 and TRBJ2-7; TRBD2 aligns across 11 bases. Germline loops: CDR1 SGHAT, CDR2 FQNNGV. The length of the CDR3 is 17 residues. V shed 4 bases, J shed 4 bases, and the junction held 12 bases outside the gene matches. Written as DNA, the CDR3 is TGTGCCAGCAGCTCTCAGGCACTAGCGGGGGCGGCATACGAGCAGTACTTC. Translated, it gives CASSSQALAGAAYEQYF.

Notes on this clonotype: Sequence at one end of the junction differs from germline and may be a read error. The rearrangement uses TRBV28 and TRBJ1-1; tentatively, D is TRBD1 (5 bases). This CDR3 has 14 amino acids. In germline, CDR1 is MDHEN, CDR2 SYDVKM. CDR3 DNA: TGTGCCAGCAGTTTCCTTCGGGACGGCAAACTTGGGATCTTT. Translated: CASSFLRDGKLGIF.

The V call is TRBV20-1, the J call TRBJ2-5; TRBD1 is a possible D gene (5 bases). The germline V gene encodes CDR1 DFQATT and CDR2 SNEGSKA (reference sequence). V was cut by 0 bases and J by 5 bases, with 16 bases left in between. The CDR3 consists of 15 residues. CDR3 protein: CSARDFRKGPETQYF. The CDR3 DNA is TGCAGTGCTAGAGATTTTAGAAAGGGGCCGGAGACCCAGTACTTC.

In its sample, this clonotype was seen many times. The chain links TRBV20-1 to TRBJ1-5, with D possibly being TRBD1 (6 bases). The CDR3 has 14 amino acids. The germline gives CDR1 DFQATT, CDR2 SNEGSKA (reference sequence). Trimming pared 2 bases from V and 2 bases from J, leaving 10 bases between. Here the CDR3 reads CSARPGGGNQPQHF. As DNA, the CDR3 is TGCAGTGCTAGACCGGGGGGCGGCAATCAGCCCCAGCATTTT.

The sample holds one count of this clonotype. The chain recombines TRBV5-1 with TRBJ2-7; TRBD1 matches at 8 bases. The J segment lost 6 bases and the V segment lost 0 bases, leaving 8 bases of the junction unmatched. Per germline, CDR1 SGHRS and CDR2 YFSETQ. This CDR3 region has 15 residues. The CDR3 nucleotides are TGCGCCAGCAGCTTGGAAGGGGACAGGTACGCCGAGCAGTACTTC. Translation: CASSLEGDRYAEQYF.

This clonotype was observed many times. CDR3 nucleotides: TGTGCCAGCAGTCCGGGACAGGGTAAAACTGAAGCTTTCTTT. This encodes CASSPGQGKTEAFF. The chain uses TRBV12-3 or TRBV12-4 and TRBJ1-1; 9 bases map to TRBD1. J gave up 5 bases and V 5 bases, and 6 bases lay outside the gene matches. This CDR3 is built from 14 residues.

This clonotype showed up many times. The genes are TRBV20-1 and TRBJ2-7, with 9 positions matching TRBD1. Germline CDR1 and CDR2: DFQATT and SNEGSKA (reference sequence). Trimming took 0 bases from V and 7 from J; bases not matched to a gene: 7. This CDR3 region has 14 residues. This CDR3 is CSARDKQGAREQYF. Written as DNA, the CDR3 is TGCAGTGCTAGAGATAAACAGGGGGCGAGGGAGCAGTACTTC.

Ten or more counts support this clonotype. The chain uses TRBV24-1 and TRBJ2-5; D might be TRBD2 (5 bases). CDR1 and CDR2 (germline): KGHDR, SFDVKD. Trimming stripped 4 bases from V and 3 bases from J, with 14 bases between. The CDR3 is made up of 15 amino acids. CDR3 protein: CATSDMSAGKETQYF. DNA of the CDR3: TGTGCCACCAGTGACATGAGTGCGGGCAAAGAGACCCAGTACTTC.

This clonotype has ten or more counts. The V gene is TRBV12-3 or TRBV12-4, the J gene TRBJ1-2; a possible D gene is TRBD1 (5 bases). This CDR3 contains 12 residues. V was shortened by 2 bases and J by 8 bases, with 9 bases between the two germline ends. The CDR3 loop reads CASSLTRQGYTF. CDR3 in DNA: TGTGCCAGCAGTTTAACCCGACAGGGCTACACCTTC.

The sample holds many counts of this clonotype. The chain links TRBV12-3 or TRBV12-4 to TRBJ2-2; unclear D gene. The CDR3 extends over 15 amino acids. V lost 1 base, J lost 0 bases, and 6 bases lay in between. The CDR3 sequence is CASSLGTANTGELFF. As DNA, the CDR3 is TGTGCCAGCAGTTTAGGGACCGCGAACACCGGGGAGCTGTTTTTT.